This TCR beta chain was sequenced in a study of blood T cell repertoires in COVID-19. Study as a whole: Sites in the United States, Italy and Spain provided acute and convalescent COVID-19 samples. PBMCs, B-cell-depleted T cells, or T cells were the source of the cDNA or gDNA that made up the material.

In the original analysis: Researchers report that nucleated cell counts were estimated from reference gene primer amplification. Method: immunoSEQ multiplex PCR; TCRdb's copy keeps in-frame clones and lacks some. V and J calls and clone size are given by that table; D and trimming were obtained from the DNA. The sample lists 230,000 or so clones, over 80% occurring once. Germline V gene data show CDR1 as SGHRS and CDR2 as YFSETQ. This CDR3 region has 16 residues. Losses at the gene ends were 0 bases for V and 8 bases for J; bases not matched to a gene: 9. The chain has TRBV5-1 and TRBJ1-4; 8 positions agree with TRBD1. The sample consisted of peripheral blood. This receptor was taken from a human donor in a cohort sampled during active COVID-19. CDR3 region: CASSLGTGTGVEKLFF. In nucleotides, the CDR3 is TGCGCCAGCAGCTTGGGGACCGGGACAGGTGTAGAAAAACTGTTTTTT.